This T cell receptor (beta chain) was recovered during a study of blood T cell repertoires in COVID-19 (dated by TCRdb to 2018 to 2021). About the full investigation: Samples from collaborators originated in the United States, Italy and Spain and spanned both the acute and convalescent phases of COVID-19. Nearly every sample came with metadata listing a de-identified subject ID, COVID-19 status, age in years and sex. Deeply sampled blood TCRbeta repertoires from subjects exposed to, actively infected with, or recovered from COVID-19 were included in the dataset. The material from the prospective study consisted of cDNA or gDNA derived from T cells, B-cell-depleted T cells, or PBMCs. The repertoires were made available in a free public database intended to serve as a resource for research on the immune response to SARS-CoV-2. The samples were drawn from two sources: the first 160 participants of the ongoing ImmuneRACE study, and 1,000 to 1,500 subjects contributed by 6 global collaborators. Where available, HLA class I and class II types were taken from metadata supplied by the sample provider and were not determined by assay-based typing.

The CDR3 spans 14 residues, from the cysteine through the phenylalanine. Just the 42-base CDR3 DNA is kept, in frame starting at base 1. In the germline V gene (reference sequence), CDR1 corresponds to MNHNY and CDR2 to SVGAGI. Clipping removes 2 bases from V and 6 bases from J, with 6 as the unmatched junction base count. Whole blood was collected in K2EDTA tubes by collaborating institutions according to the institutions' own protocols. For TCRbeta analysis, collaborator samples were shipped as frozen whole blood, as isolated PBMCs, or as DNA extracted from either sample type. TCRbeta CDR3 regions were amplified from genomic DNA by means of the immunoSEQ Assay, a bias-controlled multiplex PCR. As for the original processing: The number of nucleated cells in each sample was estimated by amplification of reference gene primers within the assay. To quantify the absolute abundance of each unique TCRbeta CDR3 rearrangement, sequence reads were collapsed and filtered. For each sample, productive Simpson clonality was calculated as the square root of Simpson's diversity index over productive rearrangements. In TCRdb, the immuneACCESS table is reduced to in-frame sequences with V and J assigned. These tables do not hold every clone; where another copy was compared, an unresolved V gene accounts for under half, and the others remain unexplained. V and J calls and clone size are given by that table; D and trimming were obtained from the DNA. The sample yields about 190,000 clones; roughly 89% were counted once. Approximately 7% of the sample is held by the ten biggest clonotypes.

Study-level results and caveats: The quantity of clinical and demographic metadata differed by source and by participant and was supplied without curation.

This clone came up once. Its antigen is unknown. No base-level quality is on record; no much larger clone is a single base apart. This sequence uses TRBV6-6 and TRBJ2-7; the junction holds 8 bases that match TRBD1. The sequence was collected from a man aged 35 to 55 with acute or convalescent COVID-19. The sample was peripheral blood. The DNA is as follows: TGTGCCAGCAGTTACGGGCAGGGGGCGGGCGAGCAGTACTTC. It translates as CASSYGQGAGEQYF.